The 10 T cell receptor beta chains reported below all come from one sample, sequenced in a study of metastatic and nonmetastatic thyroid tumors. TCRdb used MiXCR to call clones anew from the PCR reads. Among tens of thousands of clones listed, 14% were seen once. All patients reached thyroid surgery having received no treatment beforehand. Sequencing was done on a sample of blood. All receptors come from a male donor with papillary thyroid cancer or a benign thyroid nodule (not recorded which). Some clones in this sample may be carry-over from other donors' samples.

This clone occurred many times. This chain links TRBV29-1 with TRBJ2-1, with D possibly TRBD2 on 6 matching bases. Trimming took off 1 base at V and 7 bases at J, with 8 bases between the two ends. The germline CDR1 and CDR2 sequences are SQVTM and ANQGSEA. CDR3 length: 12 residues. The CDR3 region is CSVEVGGNEQFF. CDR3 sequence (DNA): TGCAGCGTTGAAGTGGGGGGAAATGAGCAGTTCTTC.

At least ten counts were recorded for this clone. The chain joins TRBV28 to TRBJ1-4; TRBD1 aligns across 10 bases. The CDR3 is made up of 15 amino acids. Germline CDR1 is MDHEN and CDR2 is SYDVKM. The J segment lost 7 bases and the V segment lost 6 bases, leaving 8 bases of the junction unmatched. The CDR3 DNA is TGTGCCAGCAGCCTCCCCGACAGGGGGCTTGAAAAACTGTTTTTT. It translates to CASSLPDRGLEKLFF.

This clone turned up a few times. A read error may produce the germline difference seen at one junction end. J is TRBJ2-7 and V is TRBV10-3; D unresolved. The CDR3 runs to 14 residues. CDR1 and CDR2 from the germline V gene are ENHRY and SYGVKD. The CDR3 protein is CVISPGRPYYEQYF. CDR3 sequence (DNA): TGTGTCATCAGCCCCGGACGGCCTTACTACGAGCAGTACTTC.

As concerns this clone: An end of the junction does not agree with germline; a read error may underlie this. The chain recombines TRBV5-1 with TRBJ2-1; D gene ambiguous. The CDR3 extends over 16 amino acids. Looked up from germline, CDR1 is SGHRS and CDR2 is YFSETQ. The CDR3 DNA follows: TGCGCCAGCAGCTTGGCCCCCGGGCGGTCCTACAATGGGCAGTTCTTC. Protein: CASSLAPGRSYNGQFF.

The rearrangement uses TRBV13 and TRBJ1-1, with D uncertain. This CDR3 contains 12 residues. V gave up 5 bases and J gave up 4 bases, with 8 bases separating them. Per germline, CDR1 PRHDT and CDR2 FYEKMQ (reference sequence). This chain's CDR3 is CASSDDSTEAFF. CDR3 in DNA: TGTGCCAGCAGCGACGACTCCACTGAAGCTTTCTTT.

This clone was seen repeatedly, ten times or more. The CDR3, as DNA: TGTGCCAGCAGCTTAACGGCAGGGGAAACAGATACGCAGTATTTT. Residues: CASSLTAGETDTQYF. V and J are TRBV7-3 and TRBJ2-3, with a tentative D call TRBD1 (6 bases). The CDR3 is made up of 15 amino acids. Trimming cost V 0 bases and J 3 bases, with 10 bases left between them. Germline CDR1 and CDR2: SGHTA and FQGTGA.

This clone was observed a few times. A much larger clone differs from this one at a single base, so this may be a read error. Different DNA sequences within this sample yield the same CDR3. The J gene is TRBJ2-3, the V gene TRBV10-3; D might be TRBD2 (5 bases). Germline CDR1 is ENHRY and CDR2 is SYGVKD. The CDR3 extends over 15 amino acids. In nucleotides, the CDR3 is TGTGCCATCGCGACCCGGGGTCTCAGCACAGATACGCAATATTTT. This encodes CAIATRGLSTDTQYF.

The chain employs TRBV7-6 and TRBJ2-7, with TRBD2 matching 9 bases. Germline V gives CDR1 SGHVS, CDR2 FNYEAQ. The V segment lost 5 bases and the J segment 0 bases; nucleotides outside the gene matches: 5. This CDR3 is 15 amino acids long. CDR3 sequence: CASSPLAGSSYEQYF. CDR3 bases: TGTGCCAGCAGCCCGCTAGCGGGATCCTCCTACGAGCAGTACTTC.

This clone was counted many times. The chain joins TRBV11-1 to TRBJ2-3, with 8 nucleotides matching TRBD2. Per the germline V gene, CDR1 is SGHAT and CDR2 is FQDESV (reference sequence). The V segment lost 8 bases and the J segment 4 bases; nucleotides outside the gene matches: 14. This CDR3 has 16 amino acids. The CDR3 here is CASSKRSGSEPDTQYF. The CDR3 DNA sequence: TGTGCCAGCTCAAAACGGAGCGGGAGTGAACCAGATACGCAGTATTTT.

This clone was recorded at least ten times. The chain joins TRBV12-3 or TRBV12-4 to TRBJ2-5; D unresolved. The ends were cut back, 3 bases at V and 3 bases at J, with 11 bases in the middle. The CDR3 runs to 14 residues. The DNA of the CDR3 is TGTGCCAGCAGTTTCGGTACAGCAAAAGAGACCCAGTACTTC. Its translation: CASSFGTAKETQYF.